The present entry profiles one T cell receptor beta chain with its context. CDR3 length: 15 residues. CDR1 is KGHSY, CDR2 FQNENV, per germline. The V and J ends lost 7 bases and 2 bases, in that order; junction bases with no gene match: 10. The record originates from a study of cytomegalovirus exposure and HLA in healthy donors. As for the study in general: Early released data had about 80 million unique TCRs, all coming from HLA-typed donors.

The PCR contained 60 Vbeta and 13 Jbeta primers. Measured with immunoSEQ multiplex PCR; TCRdb has only the in-frame clones, and not every one. The data hold under 200,000 clones, with approximately 85% observed a single time. This receptor was identified in a woman aged 18-29 years in good health and CMV-seronegative. V usage is TRBV16 and J usage is TRBJ2-7; 8 bases align to TRBD1. The sequencing input was PBMCs. The CDR3 DNA follows: TGTGCCAGCAACCCCGAGACAGGGGATCCCTACGAGCAGTACTTC. Protein: CASNPETGDPYEQYF. The full variable domain, in which reference TRBV16 and TRBJ2-7 provide the parts outside the CDR3, is GEEVAQTPKHLVRGEGQKAKLYCAPIKGHSYVFWYQQVLKNEFKFLISFQNENVFDETGMPKERFSAKCLPNSPCSLEIQATKLEDSAVYFCASNPETGDPYEQYFGPGTRLTVT.